The 30 T cell receptor beta chains presented below share a single source sample, sequenced in a study of T-cell reconstitution after alpha-beta-depleted transplantation in children. Unique molecular identifiers were incorporated when the TCRbeta library was constructed. Each CDR3 protein gets one entry after TCRdb re-called the PCR reads with MiXCR. The table records 550,000 to 600,000 distinct CDR3 sequences, 20% to 25% of them present only once. The source was PBMCs, mostly from graft donor cells, collected 360 days after TCRalphabeta/CD19-depleted stem cell transplant. The receptors stem from a boy younger than two who had a stem cell transplant for acute myeloid leukemia, so the T cells may come from the graft donor.

Remarks on this clonotype: A much larger clone lies a single base off, so this may be a read error. Lacking the conserved final phenylalanine or tryptophan, this CDR3 likely reflects a read error. The chain couples TRBV12-3 or TRBV12-4 to TRBJ1-2; no reliable D call. The V end lost 2 bases, the J end lost 0 bases, and 4 bases lay between the germline ends. CDR3 length: 13 residues. The CDR3, as DNA: TGTGCCAGCAGTTTAAACGCTAACTATGGCTACACCTCC. This sequence encodes CASSLNANYGYTS.

This clonotype has a handful of counts. In DNA form, the CDR3 reads TGCAGTGCTAGAGGTCTAACTAGCGGGGGGGCCCATGAGCAGTTCTTC. It yields the protein CSARGLTSGGAHEQFF. This rearrangement joins TRBV20-1 to TRBJ2-1; 13 bases are a match to TRBD2. Germline trimming cut 1 base from V and 8 bases from J; bases unmatched to any gene: 8. CDR1 is DFQATT, CDR2 SNEGSKA, per germline (reference sequence). There are 16 residues in the CDR3.

V and J are TRBV5-1 and TRBJ2-3; D is unresolved. Trimming stripped 1 base from V and 0 bases from J, with 9 bases between. The CDR3 extends over 15 amino acids. CDR1 and CDR2 (germline): SGHRS, YFSETQ. The CDR3 DNA reads as TGCGCCAGCAGCTTGATGAAACCTAGCACAGATACGCAGTATTTT. Its protein is CASSLMKPSTDTQYF.

This clonotype was detected many times. The rearrangement joins TRBV4-2 to TRBJ2-5, with TRBD2 matching 13 bases. Unmatched junction bases numbered 9, after V lost 4 bases and J lost 4 bases. Germline lookup yields CDR1 LGHNA and CDR2 YNFKEQ. The CDR3 length is 17 residues. The CDR3 sequence is CASSRLTSGGAIETQYF. CDR3 bases: TGTGCCAGCAGCCGCCTCACTAGCGGGGGGGCCATAGAGACCCAGTACTTC.

There are many counts of this clonotype. The rearrangement links TRBV28 to TRBJ2-1; a weak D match, TRBD2 (5 bases). This CDR3 is 17 amino acids long. In germline, CDR1 is MDHEN, CDR2 SYDVKM. V was shortened by 5 bases and J by 0 bases, with 17 bases between the two germline ends. The CDR3 is CASSPLLGGSSYNEQFF. In nucleotides, the CDR3 is TGTGCCAGCAGTCCCCTCCTGGGCGGGTCCTCCTACAATGAGCAGTTCTTC.

J is TRBJ2-2 and V is TRBV4-3; 8 bases agree with TRBD1. There are 14 residues in the CDR3. Trimming removed 4 bases from V and 7 bases from J; junction bases left unmatched: 5. The germline V gene has CDR1 LGHNA and CDR2 YSLEER. For the CDR3, the DNA is TGCGCCAGCAGCCTTACAGGGGGAAACGGGGAGCTGTTTTTT. This gives the protein CASSLTGGNGELFF.

This clonotype has a count of ten or more. The CDR3 is CASSPGTGNTGELFF. The CDR3 DNA reads as TGTGCCAGCAGTCCCGGGACAGGCAACACCGGGGAGCTGTTTTTT. The chain uses TRBV7-2 and TRBJ2-2, with 8 bases fitting TRBD1. Germline V gene lookup returns CDR1 SGHTA and CDR2 FQGNSA. The V gene end was trimmed by 6 bases and the J gene end by 2 bases; junction bases not matched to a gene: 5. The CDR3 runs to 15 residues.

The J gene is TRBJ2-1, the V gene TRBV20-1, with TRBD2 matching 13 bases. The CDR3 contains 14 residues. Germline CDR1 is DFQATT and CDR2 is SNEGSKA (reference sequence). V dropped 6 bases and J dropped 7; count of bases not matched to a gene: 6. CDR3 DNA: TGCAGTGCCAAGACTAGCGGGGGGATGAATGAGCAGTTCTTC. Amino acids: CSAKTSGGMNEQFF.

V gene TRBV2 combines with J gene TRBJ2-1, with 9 bases that match TRBD2. V trimming: 7 bases; J trimming: 5 bases; junction bases outside the gene matches: 9. The CDR3 has 15 residues. CDR1 and CDR2 from the germline V gene are SNHLY and FYNNEI. CDR3: CASTFWGGGDNEQFF. CDR3 DNA: TGTGCCAGCACCTTTTGGGGCGGGGGGGACAATGAGCAGTTCTTC.

This chain links TRBV28 with TRBJ1-5, with D perhaps TRBD1 (5 bases). Germline values: CDR1 MDHEN, CDR2 SYDVKM. The CDR3 totals 13 residues. The germline V and J ends were trimmed by 7 bases and 4 bases, with 11 bases remaining between them. CDR3 sequence: CASTWGGNQPQHF. DNA for the CDR3: TGTGCCAGCACCTGGGGGGGGAATCAGCCCCAGCATTTT.

This clonotype occurred a few times. The chain uses TRBV6-6 and TRBJ2-7; possible D gene TRBD1, 6 bases. From germline, CDR1 is MNHNY and CDR2 SVGAGI (reference sequence). The V gene lost 7 bases and the J gene lost 6 bases, with 13 bases spanning the gap. The CDR3 contains 12 residues. The CDR3 nucleotides are TGTGCCAGCAACCCCCTCAGGGGCGAGCAGTACTTC. It codes for CASNPLRGEQYF.

Concerning this clonotype itself: A read error is possible here, since a much larger clone lies one base away. Without the conserved terminal phenylalanine or tryptophan, this CDR3 likely stems from a read error. The chain uses TRBV20-1 and TRBJ2-3; 8 bases agree with TRBD2. Trimming cost V 1 base and J 4 bases; bases outside gene matches: 7. CDR1 is DFQATT and CDR2 is SNEGSKA in the germline V gene (reference sequence). This CDR3 is 15 amino acids long. The CDR3 spells CSARGPGLVPDTQYL. The CDR3 bases are TGCAGTGCTAGAGGTCCGGGACTAGTCCCAGATACGCAGTATCTT.

The genes are TRBV10-2 and TRBJ2-6; D tentatively fits TRBD1 or TRBD2 (6 bases each). Trimming left V 7 bases short and J 0 bases short, with 19 bases between. Germline CDR1 reads WSHSY; CDR2 reads SAAADI. The CDR3 is 18 residues long. CDR3 in amino acids: CASKGGGFPVSGANVLTF. In nucleotides, the CDR3 is TGCGCCAGCAAAGGAGGGGGATTCCCCGTCTCTGGGGCCAACGTCCTGACTTTC.

The rearrangement links TRBV7-9 to TRBJ2-7; 10 nucleotides match TRBD2. The CDR3 totals 16 residues. Per germline, CDR1 SEHNR and CDR2 FQNEAQ (reference sequence). Trimming cost V 5 bases and J 2 bases; bases outside gene matches: 9. CDR3 sequence (DNA): TGTGCCAGCAGCCCAAATAGCGGGGGGCAAACCTACGAGCAGTACTTC. Translating gives CASSPNSGGQTYEQYF. The full variable domain, its missing parts supplied by reference TRBV7-9 and TRBJ2-7, is DTGVSQNPRHKITKRGQNVTFRCDPISEHNRLYWYRQTLGQGPEFLTYFQNEAQLEKSRLLSDRFSAERPKGSFSTLEIQRTEQGDSAMYLCASSPNSGGQTYEQYFGPGTRLTVT.

A single count supports this clonotype. For the CDR3, the DNA is TGCGCCAGCAGCTTGTGGGAAAACACTGAAGCTTTCTTT. Amino acid sequence: CASSLWENTEAFF. The chain is built from TRBV5-1 and TRBJ1-1; no clear D gene. This CDR3 comprises 13 residues. Trimming pared 1 base from V and 2 bases from J, leaving 6 bases between. Germline lookup yields CDR1 SGHRS and CDR2 YFSETQ.

The chain combines TRBV2 with TRBJ2-2, with 10 positions matching TRBD1. The CDR3 is 15 residues long. Germline CDR1 reads SNHLY; CDR2 reads FYNNEI. With V trimmed by 7 bases and J by 4 bases, 6 bases remained unmatched. CDR3 in amino acids: CASNTGQGSTGELFF. CDR3 sequence (DNA): TGTGCCAGCAACACGGGACAGGGGTCCACCGGGGAGCTGTTTTTT.

This clonotype was detected many times. This chain joins TRBV9 and TRBJ2-5; the D gene could be TRBD1 or TRBD2 (6 bases each). Germline V gene lookup returns CDR1 SGDLS and CDR2 YYNGEE. CDR3 length: 15 amino acids. V was cut by 1 base and J by 4 bases, with 14 bases left in between. In DNA, the CDR3 is TGTGCCAGCAGCGTAAATGGGGGGCCCCGAGAGACCCAGTACTTC. Residues: CASSVNGGPRETQYF.

This clonotype was seen more than once but under ten times. V is TRBV12-3 or TRBV12-4 and J is TRBJ2-3; 7 bases line up with TRBD1. CDR3 size: 14 residues. The ends lost 4 bases at V and 4 bases at J; junction bases unmatched: 5. The DNA of the CDR3 is TGTGCCAGCAGTTCAACAGGGGTCCCAGATACGCAGTATTTT. Protein: CASSSTGVPDTQYF.

The rearrangement uses TRBV5-4 and TRBJ2-7; the D is unclear. With 2 bases removed from V and 1 base from J, the gap between germline ends came to 13 bases. This CDR3 comprises 15 residues. Germline CDR1 is SGHNT and CDR2 is YYREEE (reference sequence). Here the CDR3 reads CASSLMGKGSYEQYF. The CDR3 nucleotides are TGTGCCAGCAGCTTAATGGGGAAAGGTTCCTACGAGCAGTACTTC. Combining the CDR3 with reference TRBV5-4 and TRBJ2-7 gives the whole variable domain ETGVTQSPTHLIKTRGQQVTLRCSSQSGHNTVSWYQQALGQGPQFIFQYYREEENGRGNFPPRFSGLQFPNYSSELNVNALELDDSALYLCASSLMGKGSYEQYFGPGTRLTVT.

The chain employs TRBV2 and TRBJ2-2; TRBD1 matches 7 bases. J lost 3 bases, V lost 10 bases, and 5 bases had no gene match. Looked up from germline, CDR1 is SNHLY and CDR2 is FYNNEI. This CDR3 has 13 amino acids. The CDR3 nucleotides read TGTGCCATAGACAGGGATTACACCGGGGAGCTGTTTTTT. It yields the protein CAIDRDYTGELFF.

The V gene is TRBV6-6, the J gene TRBJ2-5; no reliable D call. Per germline, CDR1 MNHNY and CDR2 SVGAGI (reference sequence). Trimming took off 0 bases at V and 5 bases at J, with 4 bases between the two ends. The CDR3 extends over 12 amino acids. As DNA, the CDR3 is TGTGCCAGCAGTTACTCCTATGAGACCCAGTACTTC. This translates into CASSYSYETQYF.

The chain carries TRBV28 and TRBJ1-1; D is undetermined. Germline V lookup: CDR1 MDHEN, CDR2 SYDVKM. This CDR3 spans 15 amino acids. V lost 3 bases, J lost 1 base, and 12 bases lay in between. CDR3 sequence reads: CASSFAELRNTEAFF. The CDR3 DNA follows: TGTGCCAGCAGTTTTGCTGAACTGCGGAACACTGAAGCTTTCTTT.

This chain's CDR3 is CASSLVGTQDEQFF. CDR3 coding DNA: TGTGCCAGCAGCTTAGTGGGGACCCAGGATGAGCAGTTCTTC. This chain connects TRBV7-9 to TRBJ2-1; TRBD1 or TRBD2 may be the D gene (5 bases each). CDR1 and CDR2 (germline): SEHNR, FQNEAQ (reference sequence). V was trimmed by 1 base and J by 8 bases, leaving 12 bases between them. The length of the CDR3 is 14 residues.

This clonotype was found a few times. The chain employs TRBV20-1 and TRBJ2-7, with 8 positions matching TRBD2. Germline V gene sequence: CDR1 DFQATT, CDR2 SNEGSKA (reference sequence). The junction had 21 bases not matched to a gene; V was cut back by 0 bases and J by 5 bases. The CDR3 covers 19 residues. As DNA, the CDR3 is TGCAGTGCTAGAGATATTTATACTAGCGGTAAAGTACGCAGGGACGAGCAGTACTTC. Translation: CSARDIYTSGKVRRDEQYF.

The chain joins TRBV29-1 to TRBJ2-1, with 16 positions matching TRBD2. The CDR3 is made up of 15 amino acids. Germline CDR1 is SQVTM and CDR2 is ANQGSEA. Trimming removed 6 bases from V and 9 bases from J; junction bases left unmatched: 8. CDR3 sequence (DNA): TGCAGCGTGCCGGGACTAGCGGGGGGGAGGAGTGAGCAGTTCTTC. As protein: CSVPGLAGGRSEQFF.

This clonotype was seen a few times. This sequence joins TRBV20-1 and TRBJ2-5; D ambiguous. Germline CDR1 reads DFQATT; CDR2 reads SNEGSKA (reference sequence). Deletions cut 3 bases from V and 4 bases from J, with 6 bases between. There are 11 residues in the CDR3. Written as DNA, the CDR3 is TGCAGTGCTAGCCTACTAGAGACCCAGTACTTC. It encodes CSASLLETQYF.

This clonotype showed up many times. This chain uses TRBV12-3 or TRBV12-4 with TRBJ2-7; 11 positions agree with TRBD2. CDR3 length equals 16 residues. V shed 6 bases and J 3 bases; nucleotides not matched to a gene: 10. The CDR3 reads CASSRPSGGPFYEQYF. The CDR3 region has the DNA TGTGCCAGCAGCCGTCCTAGCGGGGGGCCTTTCTACGAGCAGTACTTC.

This clonotype was seen a handful of times. V is TRBV12-3 or TRBV12-4 and J is TRBJ2-5; TRBD1 matches at 7 bases. The CDR3 has 15 residues. The ends lost 7 bases at V and 2 bases at J; junction bases unmatched: 10. In nucleotides, the CDR3 is TGTGCCAGCACCTGGGACAGCTCCCTTCAAGAGACCCAGTACTTC. Its translation is CASTWDSSLQETQYF.

This clonotype was found a few times. The gene calls are TRBV20-1 and TRBJ1-5; D is unclear. The germline CDR1 and CDR2 sequences are DFQATT and SNEGSKA (reference sequence). The CDR3 contains 15 residues. Trimming pared 2 bases from V and 1 base from J, leaving 12 bases between. The CDR3 DNA follows: TGCAGTGCTAGATCGACGATCCGGAGCAATCAGCCCCAGCATTTT. Protein sequence: CSARSTIRSNQPQHF.

V usage is TRBV2 and J usage is TRBJ2-1; D remains unclear. In germline, CDR1 is SNHLY, CDR2 FYNNEI. The CDR3 length is 16 residues. Trimming shortened V by 1 base and J by 4 bases, and 14 bases separated the two germline ends. DNA of the CDR3: TGTGCCAGCAGTGAAGGGGTCGCGACGGAATACAATGAGCAGTTCTTC. Its translation: CASSEGVATEYNEQFF. Together with reference TRBV2 and TRBJ2-1, the CDR3 gives the full variable domain: EPEVTQTPSHQVTQMGQEVILRCVPISNHLYFYWYRQILGQKVEFLVSFYNNEISEKSEIFDDQFSVERPDGSNFTLKIRSTKLEDSAMYFCASSEGVATEYNEQFFGPGTRLTVL.